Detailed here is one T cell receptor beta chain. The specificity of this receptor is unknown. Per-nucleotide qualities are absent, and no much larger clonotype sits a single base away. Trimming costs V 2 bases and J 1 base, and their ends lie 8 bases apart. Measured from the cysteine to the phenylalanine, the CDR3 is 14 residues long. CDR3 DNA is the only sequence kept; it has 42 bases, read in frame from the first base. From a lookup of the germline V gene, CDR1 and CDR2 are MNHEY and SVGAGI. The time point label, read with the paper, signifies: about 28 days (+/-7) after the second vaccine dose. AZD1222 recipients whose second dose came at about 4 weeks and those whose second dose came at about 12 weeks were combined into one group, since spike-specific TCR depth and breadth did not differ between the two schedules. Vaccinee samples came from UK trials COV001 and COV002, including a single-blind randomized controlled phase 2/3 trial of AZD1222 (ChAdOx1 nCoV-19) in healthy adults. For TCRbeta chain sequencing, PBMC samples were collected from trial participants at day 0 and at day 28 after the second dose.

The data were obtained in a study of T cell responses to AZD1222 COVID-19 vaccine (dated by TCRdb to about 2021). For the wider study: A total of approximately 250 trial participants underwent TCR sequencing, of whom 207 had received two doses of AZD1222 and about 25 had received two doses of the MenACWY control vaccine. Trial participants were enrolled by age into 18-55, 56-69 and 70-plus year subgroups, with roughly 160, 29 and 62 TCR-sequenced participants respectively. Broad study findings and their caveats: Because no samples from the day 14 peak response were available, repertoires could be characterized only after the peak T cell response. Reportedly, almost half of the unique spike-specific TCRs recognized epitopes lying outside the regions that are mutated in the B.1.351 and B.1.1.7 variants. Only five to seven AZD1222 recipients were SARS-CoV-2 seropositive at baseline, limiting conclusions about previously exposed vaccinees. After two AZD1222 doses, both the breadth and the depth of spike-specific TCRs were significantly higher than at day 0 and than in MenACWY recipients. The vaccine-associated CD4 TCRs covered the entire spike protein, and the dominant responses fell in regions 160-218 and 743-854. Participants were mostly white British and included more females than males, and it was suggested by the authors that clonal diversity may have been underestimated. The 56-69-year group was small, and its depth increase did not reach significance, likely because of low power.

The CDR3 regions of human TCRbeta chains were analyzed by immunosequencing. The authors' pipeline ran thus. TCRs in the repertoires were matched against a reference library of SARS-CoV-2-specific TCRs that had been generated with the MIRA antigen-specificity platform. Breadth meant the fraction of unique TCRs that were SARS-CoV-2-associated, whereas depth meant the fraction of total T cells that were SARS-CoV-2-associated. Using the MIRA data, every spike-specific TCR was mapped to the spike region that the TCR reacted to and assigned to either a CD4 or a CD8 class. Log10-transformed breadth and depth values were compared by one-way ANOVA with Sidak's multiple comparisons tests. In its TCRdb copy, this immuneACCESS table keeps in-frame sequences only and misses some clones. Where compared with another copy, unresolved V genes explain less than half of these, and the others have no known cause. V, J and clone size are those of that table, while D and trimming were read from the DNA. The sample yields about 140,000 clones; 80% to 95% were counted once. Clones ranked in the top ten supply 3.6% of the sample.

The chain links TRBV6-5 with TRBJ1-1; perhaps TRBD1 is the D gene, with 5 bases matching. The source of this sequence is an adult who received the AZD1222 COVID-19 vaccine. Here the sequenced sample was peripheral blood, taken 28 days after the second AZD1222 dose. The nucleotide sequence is TGTGCCAGCAGTTACGGGGCAGGGAACACTGAAGCTTTCTTT. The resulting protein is CASSYGAGNTEAFF.